The subject of this entry is one T cell receptor (beta chain). These data come from a study of technical replicates of blood from a few donors. The data were produced by immunoSEQ multiplex PCR, yet TCRdb's version contains in-frame clones alone and is incomplete. The table shows 55,000 to 75,000 clones, with 86% occurring only once. This TCR was recovered from a human donor in good health. Some clones in this sample may be carry-over from other donors' samples. Sequencing used PBMCs.

In DNA form, the CDR3 reads TGTGCCAGCAGAACTAGCGGGAGCGGGGCCGAGCAGTACTTC. The encoded protein is CASRTSGSGAEQYF. The chain recombines TRBV5-4 with TRBJ2-7; 11 bases map to TRBD2. CDR1 and CDR2 from the germline V gene are SGHNT and YYREEE (reference sequence). This CDR3 contains 14 residues. Trimming took 5 bases from V and 6 from J; bases not matched to a gene: 7. Full variable domain (rest looked up from reference TRBV5-4 and TRBJ2-7): ETGVTQSPTHLIKTRGQQVTLRCSSQSGHNTVSWYQQALGQGPQFIFQYYREEENGRGNFPPRFSGLQFPNYSSELNVNALELDDSALYLCASRTSGSGAEQYFGPGTRLTVT.